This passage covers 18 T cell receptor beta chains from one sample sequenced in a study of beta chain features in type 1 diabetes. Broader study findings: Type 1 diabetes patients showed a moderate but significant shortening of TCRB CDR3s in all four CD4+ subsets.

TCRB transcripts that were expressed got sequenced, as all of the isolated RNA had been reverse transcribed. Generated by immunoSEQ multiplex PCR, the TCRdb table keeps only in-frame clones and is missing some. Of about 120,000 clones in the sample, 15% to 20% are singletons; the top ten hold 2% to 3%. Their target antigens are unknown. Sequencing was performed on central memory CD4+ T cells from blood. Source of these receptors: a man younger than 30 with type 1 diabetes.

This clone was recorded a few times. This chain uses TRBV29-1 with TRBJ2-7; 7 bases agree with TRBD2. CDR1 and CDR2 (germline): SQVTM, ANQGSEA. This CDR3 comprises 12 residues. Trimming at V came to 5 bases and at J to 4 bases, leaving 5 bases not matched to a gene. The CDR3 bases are TGCAGCGTTCAGGCTAGCGGTTACGAGCAGTACTTC. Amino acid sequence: CSVQASGYEQYF.

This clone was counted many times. CDR3 in amino acids: CASSPRRDLDEQFF. As DNA, the CDR3 is TGTGCCAGCTCACCACGGAGGGACCTAGATGAGCAGTTCTTC. This sequence joins TRBV18 and TRBJ2-1; D may be TRBD2 (6 bases). V gave up 1 base and J gave up 8 bases, with 12 bases separating them. The germline V gene has CDR1 KGHSH and CDR2 LQKENI. The CDR3 runs to 14 residues.

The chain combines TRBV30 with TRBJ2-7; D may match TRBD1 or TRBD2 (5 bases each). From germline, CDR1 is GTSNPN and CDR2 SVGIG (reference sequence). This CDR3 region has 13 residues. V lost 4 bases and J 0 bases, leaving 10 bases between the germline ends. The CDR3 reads CAWNRGSSYEQYF. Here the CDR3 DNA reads TGTGCCTGGAATCGGGGCAGCTCCTACGAGCAGTACTTC.

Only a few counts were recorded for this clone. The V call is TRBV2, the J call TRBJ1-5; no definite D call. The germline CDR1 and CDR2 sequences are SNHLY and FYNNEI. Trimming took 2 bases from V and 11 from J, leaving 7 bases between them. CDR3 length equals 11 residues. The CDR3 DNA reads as TGTGCCAGCAGTGAATGGGAGACCCAGCATTTT. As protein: CASSEWETQHF.

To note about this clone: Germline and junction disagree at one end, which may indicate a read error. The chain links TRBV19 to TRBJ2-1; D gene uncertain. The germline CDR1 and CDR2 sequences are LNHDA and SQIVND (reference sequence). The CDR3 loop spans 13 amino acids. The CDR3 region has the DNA TGTGCCAGTAGTAGCGGCGGCTACAGTGAGCAGTTCTTC. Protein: CASSSGGYSEQFF.

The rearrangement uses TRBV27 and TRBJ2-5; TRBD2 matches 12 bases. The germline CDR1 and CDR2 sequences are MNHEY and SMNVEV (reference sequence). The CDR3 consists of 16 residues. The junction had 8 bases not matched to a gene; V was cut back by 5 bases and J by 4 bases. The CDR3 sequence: CASSNQRGLAGETQYF. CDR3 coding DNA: TGTGCCAGCAGTAACCAACGGGGACTAGCGGGAGAGACCCAGTACTTC.

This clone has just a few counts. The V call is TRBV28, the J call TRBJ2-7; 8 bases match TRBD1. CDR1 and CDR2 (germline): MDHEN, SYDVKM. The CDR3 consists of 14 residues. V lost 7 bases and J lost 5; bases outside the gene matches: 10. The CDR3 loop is CASIGQGAWHEQYF. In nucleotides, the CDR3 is TGTGCCAGCATTGGACAGGGAGCTTGGCACGAGCAGTACTTC.

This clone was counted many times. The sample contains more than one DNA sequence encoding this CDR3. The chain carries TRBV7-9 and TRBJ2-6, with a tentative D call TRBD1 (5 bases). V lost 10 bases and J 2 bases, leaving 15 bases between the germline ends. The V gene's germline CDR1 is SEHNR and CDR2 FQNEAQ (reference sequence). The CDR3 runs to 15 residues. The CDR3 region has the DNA TGTGCCACCGCGCGAGAAGGGGCTGGGGCCAACGTCCTGACTTTC. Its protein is CATAREGAGANVLTF.

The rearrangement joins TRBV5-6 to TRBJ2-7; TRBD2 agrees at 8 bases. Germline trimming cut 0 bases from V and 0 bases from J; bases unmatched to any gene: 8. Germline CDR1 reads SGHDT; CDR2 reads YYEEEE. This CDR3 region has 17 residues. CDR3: CASSLAQLAGPSYEQYF. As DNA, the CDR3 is TGTGCCAGCAGCTTGGCGCAGCTAGCGGGCCCCTCCTACGAGCAGTACTTC.

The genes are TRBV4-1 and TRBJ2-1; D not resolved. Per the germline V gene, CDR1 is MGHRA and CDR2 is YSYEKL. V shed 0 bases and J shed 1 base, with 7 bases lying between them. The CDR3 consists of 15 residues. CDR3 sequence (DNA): TGCGCCAGCAGCCAAGAGATGGGATCCTACAATGAGCAGTTCTTC. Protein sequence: CASSQEMGSYNEQFF.

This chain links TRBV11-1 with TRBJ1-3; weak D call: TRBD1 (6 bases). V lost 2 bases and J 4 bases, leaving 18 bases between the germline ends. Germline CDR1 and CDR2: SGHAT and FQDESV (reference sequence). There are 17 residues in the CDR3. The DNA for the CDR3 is TGTGCCAGCAGCTTACGGACTACAGGGTCTTACGGAAACACCATATATTTT. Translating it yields CASSLRTTGSYGNTIYF.

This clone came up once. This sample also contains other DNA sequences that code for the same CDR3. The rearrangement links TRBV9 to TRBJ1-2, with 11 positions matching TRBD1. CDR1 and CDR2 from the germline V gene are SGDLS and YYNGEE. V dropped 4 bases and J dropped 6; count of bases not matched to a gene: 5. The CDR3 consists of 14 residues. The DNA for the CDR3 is TGTGCCAGCAGCCCTCGGACAGGGGGCGATGGCTACACCTTC. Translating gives CASSPRTGGDGYTF.

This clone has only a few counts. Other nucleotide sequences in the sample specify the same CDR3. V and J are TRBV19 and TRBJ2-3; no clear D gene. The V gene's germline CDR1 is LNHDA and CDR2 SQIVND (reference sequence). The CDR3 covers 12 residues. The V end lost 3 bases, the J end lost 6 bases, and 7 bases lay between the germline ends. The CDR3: CASSIGPDTQYF. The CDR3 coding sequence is TGTGCCAGTAGTATCGGGCCCGATACGCAGTATTTT.

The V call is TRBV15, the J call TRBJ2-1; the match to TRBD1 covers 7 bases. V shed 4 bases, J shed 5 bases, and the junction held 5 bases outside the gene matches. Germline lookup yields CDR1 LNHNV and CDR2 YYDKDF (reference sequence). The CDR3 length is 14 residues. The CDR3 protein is CATSIPGGHNEQFF. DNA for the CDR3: TGTGCCACCAGCATCCCAGGGGGTCACAATGAGCAGTTCTTC.

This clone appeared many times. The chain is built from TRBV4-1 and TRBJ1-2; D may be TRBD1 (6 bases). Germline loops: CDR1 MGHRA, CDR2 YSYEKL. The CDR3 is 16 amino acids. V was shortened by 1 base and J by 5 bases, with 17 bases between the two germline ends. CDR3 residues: CASSQGWTASRYGYTF. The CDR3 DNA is TGCGCCAGCAGCCAAGGTTGGACAGCCTCCAGGTATGGCTACACCTTC.

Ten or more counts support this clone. The CDR3 here is CASSPSPSEGARTGELFF. The CDR3, as DNA: TGTGCCAGCAGCCCCAGCCCTAGCGAGGGGGCACGGACCGGGGAGCTGTTTTTT. V gene TRBV7-2 combines with J gene TRBJ2-2; weak D call: TRBD1 (7 bases). V was cut by 5 bases and J by 5 bases, with 24 bases left in between. The CDR3 totals 18 residues. The germline gives CDR1 SGHTA, CDR2 FQGNSA.

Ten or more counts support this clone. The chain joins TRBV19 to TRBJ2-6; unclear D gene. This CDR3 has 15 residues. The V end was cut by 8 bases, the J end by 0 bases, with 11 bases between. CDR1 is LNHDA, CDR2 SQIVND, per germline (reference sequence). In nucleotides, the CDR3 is TGTGCCAGTTTAAGGGATAACTCTGGGGCCAACGTCCTGACTTTC. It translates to CASLRDNSGANVLTF.

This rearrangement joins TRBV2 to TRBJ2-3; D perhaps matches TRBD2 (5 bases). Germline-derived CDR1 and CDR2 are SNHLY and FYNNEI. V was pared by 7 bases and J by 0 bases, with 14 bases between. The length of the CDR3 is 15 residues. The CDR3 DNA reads TGTGCCAGCAATTCGCCGGAGCGGAGCACAGATACGCAGTATTTT. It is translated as CASNSPERSTDTQYF.